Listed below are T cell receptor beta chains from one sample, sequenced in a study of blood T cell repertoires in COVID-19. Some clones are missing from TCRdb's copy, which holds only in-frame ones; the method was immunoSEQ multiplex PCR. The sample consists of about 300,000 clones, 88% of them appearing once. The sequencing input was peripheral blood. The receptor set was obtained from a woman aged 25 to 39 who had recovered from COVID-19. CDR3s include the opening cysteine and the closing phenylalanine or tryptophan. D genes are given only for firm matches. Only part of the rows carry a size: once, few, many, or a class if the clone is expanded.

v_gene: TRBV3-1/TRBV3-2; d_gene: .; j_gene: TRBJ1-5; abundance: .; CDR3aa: CASSQTGGGQPQHF; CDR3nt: TGTGCCAGCAGCCAAACGGGGGGTGGACAGCCCCAGCATTTT
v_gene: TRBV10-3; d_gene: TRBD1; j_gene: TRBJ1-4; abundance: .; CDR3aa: CAISESTGPLEKLFF; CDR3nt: TGTGCCATCAGTGAGTCGACAGGGCCTCTGGAAAAACTGTTTTTT
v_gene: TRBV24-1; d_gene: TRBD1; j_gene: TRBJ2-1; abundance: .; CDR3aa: CATSDYTRGSYNEQFF; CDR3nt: TGTGCCACCAGTGACTACACCAGGGGGTCGTACAATGAGCAGTTCTTC
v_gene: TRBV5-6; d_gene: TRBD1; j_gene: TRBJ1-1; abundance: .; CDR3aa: CASSLVQGATEAFF; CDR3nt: TGTGCCAGCAGCTTGGTCCAGGGGGCCACTGAAGCTTTCTTT
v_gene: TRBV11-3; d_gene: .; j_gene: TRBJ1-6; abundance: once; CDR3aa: CASSLDQVSPLHF; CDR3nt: TGTGCCAGCAGCTTAGATCAGGTTTCACCCCTCCACTTT
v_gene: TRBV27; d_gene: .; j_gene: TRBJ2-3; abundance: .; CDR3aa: CASSRTRRQVATDTQYF; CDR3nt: TGTGCCAGCAGCCGAACGAGGCGACAGGTGGCCACAGATACGCAGTATTTT
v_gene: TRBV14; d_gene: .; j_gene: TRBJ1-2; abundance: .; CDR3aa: CASSQYAGSIDGYTF; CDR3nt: TGTGCCAGCAGCCAATATGCGGGTTCAATCGATGGCTACACCTTC
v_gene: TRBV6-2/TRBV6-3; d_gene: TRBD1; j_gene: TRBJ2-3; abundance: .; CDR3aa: CASSWDRESTDTQYF; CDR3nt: TGTGCCAGCAGTTGGGACAGGGAATCCACAGATACGCAGTATTTT
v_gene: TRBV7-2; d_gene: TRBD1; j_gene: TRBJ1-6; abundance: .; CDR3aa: CASSSPRDRGASPLHF; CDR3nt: TGTGCCAGCAGCTCTCCCCGGGACAGGGGTGCTTCACCCCTCCACTTT
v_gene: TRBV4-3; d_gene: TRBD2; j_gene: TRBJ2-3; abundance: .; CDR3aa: CASSQPTSGEPDTQYF; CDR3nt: TGCGCCAGCAGCCAACCGACTAGCGGTGAACCAGATACGCAGTATTTT
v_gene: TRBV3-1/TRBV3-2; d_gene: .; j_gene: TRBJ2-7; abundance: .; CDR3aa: CASSQAVTGEQYF; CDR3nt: TGTGCCAGCAGCCAAGCGGTAACAGGCGAGCAGTACTTC
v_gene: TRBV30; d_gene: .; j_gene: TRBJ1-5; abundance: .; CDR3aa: CAWSVGGAWQPQHF; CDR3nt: TGTGCCTGGAGTGTGGGGGGGGCATGGCAGCCCCAGCATTTT
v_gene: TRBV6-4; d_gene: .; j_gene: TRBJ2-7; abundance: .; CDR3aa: CASSDSCGGAQSSYEQYF; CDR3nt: TGTGCCAGCAGTGACTCTTGTGGGGGGGCACAAAGCTCCTACGAGCAGTACTTC
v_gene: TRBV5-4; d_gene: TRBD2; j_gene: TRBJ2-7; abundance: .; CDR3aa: CASSPQGAGGREQYF; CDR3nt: TGTGCCAGCAGCCCTCAGGGAGCGGGGGGTCGGGAGCAGTACTTC
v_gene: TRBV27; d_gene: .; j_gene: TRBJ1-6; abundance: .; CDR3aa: CASSLLYNSPLHF; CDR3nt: TGTGCCAGCAGTTTACTGTATAATTCACCCCTCCACTTT
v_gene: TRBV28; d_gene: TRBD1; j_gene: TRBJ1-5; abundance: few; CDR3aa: CASQTGFKGNQPQHF; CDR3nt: TGTGCCAGCCAGACAGGGTTTAAGGGCAATCAGCCCCAGCATTTT
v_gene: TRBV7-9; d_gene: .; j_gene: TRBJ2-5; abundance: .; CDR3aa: CASRNNVGRQKETQYF; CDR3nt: TGTGCCAGCAGGAATAATGTCGGGAGACAGAAAGAGACCCAGTACTTC
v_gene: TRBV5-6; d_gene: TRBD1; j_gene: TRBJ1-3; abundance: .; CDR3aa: CASSGDSNSGNTIYF; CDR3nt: TGTGCCAGCAGCGGGGACAGTAACTCTGGAAACACCATATATTTT
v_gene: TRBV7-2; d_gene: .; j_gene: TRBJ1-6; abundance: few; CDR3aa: CASKIPVLNSPLHF; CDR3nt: TGTGCCAGCAAGATCCCGGTTCTTAATTCACCCCTCCACTTT
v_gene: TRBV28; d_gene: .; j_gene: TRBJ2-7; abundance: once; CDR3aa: CASSVTGNYEQYF; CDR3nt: TGTGCCAGCAGTGTGACAGGAAACTACGAGCAGTACTTC
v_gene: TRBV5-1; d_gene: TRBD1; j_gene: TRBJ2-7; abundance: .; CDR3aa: CASSGTGGRYEQYF; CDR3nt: TGCGCCAGCAGCGGGACAGGGGGCCGGTACGAGCAGTACTTC
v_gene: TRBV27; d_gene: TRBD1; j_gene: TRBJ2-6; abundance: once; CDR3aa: CASSPGGSNVLTF; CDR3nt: TGTGCCAGCAGTCCAGGGGGCTCCAACGTCCTGACTTTC
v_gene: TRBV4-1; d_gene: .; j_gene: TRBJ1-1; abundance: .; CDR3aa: CASSPTGQNTEAFF; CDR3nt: TGCGCCAGCAGCCCGACAGGACAGAACACTGAAGCTTTCTTT
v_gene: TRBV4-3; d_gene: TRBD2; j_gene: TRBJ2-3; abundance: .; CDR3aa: CASSQRPGGASDTQYF; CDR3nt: TGCGCCAGCAGCCAACGTCCGGGGGGGGCCTCAGATACGCAGTATTTT
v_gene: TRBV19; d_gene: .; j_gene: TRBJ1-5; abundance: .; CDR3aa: CASSMNRDQPQHF; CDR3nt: TGTGCCAGTAGTATGAACAGAGATCAGCCCCAGCATTTT
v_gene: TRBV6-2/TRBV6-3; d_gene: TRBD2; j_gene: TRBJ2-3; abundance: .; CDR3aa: CASSYRLAGGRSTDTQYF; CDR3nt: TGTGCCAGCAGTTATCGACTAGCGGGGGGCCGAAGCACAGATACGCAGTATTTT